The 30 T cell receptor beta chains in this list originate from one sample, sequenced in a study of blood T cell repertoires in COVID-19. Sequenced by immunoSEQ multiplex PCR; TCRdb stores in-frame clones only, minus some. The sample includes hundreds of thousands of clones, nearly 85% seen only once; the top ten take around 1.3%. The sequencing input was peripheral blood. The receptors originated from a woman in her 30s with COVID-19, enrolled during active disease.

V usage is TRBV28 and J usage is TRBJ1-3; no clear D gene. From germline, CDR1 is MDHEN and CDR2 SYDVKM. CDR3 length: 13 residues. V was clipped by 5 bases and J by 3 bases, with 8 bases between them. The CDR3 DNA follows: TGTGCCAGCAGTCCGCCTAGTGGAAACACCATATATTTT. Residues: CASSPPSGNTIYF.

V gene TRBV5-6 combines with J gene TRBJ1-1, with D possibly being TRBD1 (5 bases). This CDR3 comprises 12 residues. V shed 3 bases and J shed 11 bases, with 14 bases lying between them. Germline assignment: CDR1 SGHDT and CDR2 YYEEEE. CDR3 sequence (DNA): TGTGCCAGCAGCTCTCCGGGACTGAGGGCTTTCTTT. Its protein is CASSSPGLRAFF.

This chain connects TRBV4-1 to TRBJ2-3; TRBD2 agrees at 11 bases. V gave up 1 base and J gave up 0 bases; unmatched junction bases: 6. CDR3 length: 18 residues. The germline CDR1 and CDR2 sequences are MGHRA and YSYEKL. In DNA, the CDR3 is TGCGCCAGCAGCCAAGGATTAGCGGGAGGGTATAGCACAGATACGCAGTATTTT. Its translation is CASSQGLAGGYSTDTQYF.

The CDR3 DNA reads as TGTGCCAGTAGTAAGACAGGGAACACCGGGGAGCTGTTTTTT. Encoded protein: CASSKTGNTGELFF. The genes are TRBV19 and TRBJ2-2; perhaps TRBD1 as D (6 bases). The CDR3 consists of 14 residues. The V gene's germline CDR1 is LNHDA and CDR2 SQIVND (reference sequence). The V and J ends lost 4 bases and 1 base respectively, with 7 bases between them.

This chain links TRBV27 with TRBJ1-2, with D maybe TRBD1 (5 bases). V lost 3 bases and J 8 bases, leaving 13 bases between the germline ends. This CDR3 is built from 13 residues. CDR1 and CDR2 (germline): MNHEY, SMNVEV (reference sequence). Written as DNA, the CDR3 is TGTGCCAGCAGTTTTTCCGTCCGGGGGGGCTACACCTTC. Protein product: CASSFSVRGGYTF.

This clone was picked up a small number of times. The genes are TRBV4-3 and TRBJ2-2; 8 bases match TRBD1. Per the germline V gene, CDR1 is LGHNA and CDR2 is YSLEER. The CDR3 has 17 amino acids. Trimming took 5 bases from V and 7 from J; bases not matched to a gene: 15. The CDR3, as DNA: TGCGCCAGCAGCTTCCACCGCGGACAGGGAAGAAGCGGGGAGCTGTTTTTT. Translated: CASSFHRGQGRSGELFF.

The chain joins TRBV4-3 to TRBJ2-3, with 7 bases fitting TRBD1. This CDR3 has 16 amino acids. Germline CDR1 and CDR2: LGHNA and YSLEER. Trimming took 3 bases from V and 0 from J; bases not matched to a gene: 6. The CDR3 DNA follows: TGCGCCAGCAGCCAGAGACAGGGATTAAGCACAGATACGCAGTATTTT. Protein: CASSQRQGLSTDTQYF.

The chain combines TRBV18 with TRBJ1-2; D may be TRBD1 (5 bases). Germline lookup yields CDR1 KGHSH and CDR2 LQKENI. The CDR3 totals 15 residues. V dropped 2 bases and J dropped 6 bases, with 16 bases sitting between them. Here the CDR3 reads CASSPMDVRVDGYTF. The CDR3, as DNA: TGTGCCAGCTCACCAATGGATGTCAGGGTGGATGGCTACACCTTC.

The V gene is TRBV29-1, the J gene TRBJ1-2, with TRBD1 as a possible D gene (5 bases). Germline CDR1 reads SQVTM; CDR2 reads ANQGSEA. CDR3 size: 12 residues. The ends were cut back, 4 bases at V and 2 bases at J, with 8 bases in the middle. The DNA of the CDR3 is TGCAGCGTTGGGGGCGAGAACTATGGCTACACCTTC. Its translation: CSVGGENYGYTF. Filled out from reference TRBV29-1 and TRBJ1-2, the complete variable domain reads SAVISQKPSRDICQRGTSLTIQCQVDSQVTMMFWYRQQPGQSLTLIATANQGSEATYESGFVIDKFPISRPNLTFSTLTVSNMSPEDSSIYLCSVGGENYGYTFGSGTRLTVV.

The chain links TRBV7-2 to TRBJ2-1, with 13 bases aligning to TRBD2. The trim removed 4 bases at V and 6 bases at J, leaving 3 bases unmatched. There are 15 residues in the CDR3. Germline V lookup: CDR1 SGHTA, CDR2 FQGNSA. The DNA of the CDR3 is TGTGCCAGCAGCTCGGGACTAGCGGGGTCCAATGAGCAGTTCTTC. Amino acids: CASSSGLAGSNEQFF.

J is TRBJ2-7 and V is TRBV29-1; the match to TRBD1 covers 7 bases. Trimming at V came to 6 bases and at J to 3 bases, leaving 11 bases not matched to a gene. Germline CDR1 and CDR2: SQVTM and ANQGSEA. CDR3 length: 14 amino acids. The DNA for the CDR3 is TGCAGCGTCGCACAGGGGCAAGGGAGCTACGAGCAGTACTTC. Encoded protein: CSVAQGQGSYEQYF.

The count of this clone is one. The rearrangement uses TRBV10-3 and TRBJ1-6; 8 positions agree with TRBD1. Germline CDR1 ENHRY, CDR2 SYGVKD. Germline trimming cut 6 bases from V and 5 bases from J; bases unmatched to any gene: 6. The CDR3 totals 15 residues. The CDR3 protein is CAIRVQGEDNSPLHF. The CDR3 DNA is TGTGCCATCAGGGTACAGGGGGAGGATAATTCACCCCTCCACTTT.

V gene TRBV27 combines with J gene TRBJ1-4; 11 nucleotides line up with TRBD1. V was clipped by 4 bases and J by 12 bases; unmatched bases: 13. CDR3 size: 16 residues. Germline lookup yields CDR1 MNHEY and CDR2 SMNVEV (reference sequence). CDR3 sequence: CASSSITGTGGKELFF. CDR3 nucleotides: TGTGCCAGCAGTTCGATCACCGGGACAGGGGGGAAAGAACTGTTTTTT.

The genes are TRBV2 and TRBJ1-5; no clear D gene. The CDR3 extends over 15 amino acids. Trimming pared 7 bases from V and 6 bases from J, leaving 19 bases between. Looked up from germline, CDR1 is SNHLY and CDR2 is FYNNEI. The CDR3 here is CASKFQEGWGQPQHF. Here the CDR3 DNA reads TGTGCCAGCAAATTCCAAGAGGGTTGGGGTCAGCCCCAGCATTTT.

This clone showed up just a few times. This chain uses TRBV7-2 with TRBJ2-2; TRBD1 matches 9 bases. Germline CDR1 reads SGHTA; CDR2 reads FQGNSA. The CDR3 spans 14 residues. V lost 6 bases to trimming and J lost 3 bases; unmatched junction nucleotides: 2. The CDR3 protein is CASSRDRDTGELFF. The CDR3 coding sequence is TGTGCCAGCAGTCGGGACAGGGACACCGGGGAGCTGTTTTTT.

The V call is TRBV5-1, the J call TRBJ2-3; a weak D match, TRBD2 (7 bases). The V gene lost 1 base and the J gene lost 4 bases, with 13 bases spanning the gap. The CDR3 has 15 amino acids. Germline CDR1 and CDR2: SGHRS and YFSETQ. This CDR3 reads CASSLRGGHPDTQYF. As DNA, the CDR3 is TGCGCCAGCAGCTTGAGGGGGGGGCACCCAGATACGCAGTATTTT. Variable domain in full (rest from reference TRBV5-1 and TRBJ2-3): KAGVTQTPRYLIKTRGQQVTLSCSPISGHRSVSWYQQTPGQGLQFLFEYFSETQRNKGNFPGRFSGRQFSNSRSEMNVSTLELGDSALYLCASSLRGGHPDTQYFGPGTRLTVL.

This chain uses TRBV4-3 with TRBJ2-5, with D possibly matching TRBD2 (7 bases). Germline loops: CDR1 LGHNA, CDR2 YSLEER. With 3 bases removed from V and 0 bases from J, the gap between germline ends came to 11 bases. The CDR3 sequence is 15 residues long. The CDR3 region is CASSHARGHQETQYF. The CDR3 region has the DNA TGCGCCAGCAGCCACGCGCGGGGGCACCAAGAGACCCAGTACTTC.

CDR3 amino acids: CAWSGVTDTQYF. CDR3 DNA sequence: TGTGCCTGGAGTGGAGTCACAGATACGCAGTATTTT. V gene TRBV30 combines with J gene TRBJ2-3; D gene ambiguous. The germline V gene encodes CDR1 GTSNPN and CDR2 SVGIG (reference sequence). The CDR3 spans 12 residues. Between the trimmed V and J ends, which lost 1 base and 2 bases, there was a span of 4 bases.

The genes are TRBV5-4 and TRBJ2-2; 11 nucleotides agree with TRBD2. CDR3 length equals 17 residues. J was trimmed by 0 bases and V by 4 bases; bases with no gene match: 5. Per germline, CDR1 SGHNT and CDR2 YYREEE (reference sequence). CDR3 region: CASSLGLAGTNTGELFF. In DNA form, the CDR3 reads TGTGCCAGCAGCCTCGGACTAGCGGGTACGAACACCGGGGAGCTGTTTTTT.

The CDR3 protein is CASSHYQGQGGNEKLFF. The CDR3 DNA follows: TGTGCCAGCAGCCACTACCAGGGGCAGGGAGGGAATGAAAAACTGTTTTTT. The chain has TRBV3-1 (or the pseudogene TRBV3-2) and TRBJ1-4; possible D gene TRBD1, 6 bases. Germline CDR1 and CDR2: LGHDT and YNNKEL (reference sequence). With 3 bases removed from V and 5 bases from J, the gap between germline ends came to 19 bases. The CDR3 runs to 17 residues.

The CDR3 nucleotides are TGTGCCAGCAGTTTATGGGGGCTAGCGGGAATCCAAGAGACCCAGTACTTC. Protein: CASSLWGLAGIQETQYF. The V call is TRBV27, the J call TRBJ2-5; 9 nucleotides align to TRBD2. The length of the CDR3 is 17 residues. The germline V gene encodes CDR1 MNHEY and CDR2 SMNVEV (reference sequence). With 1 base clipped from V and 1 base from J, the junction kept 7 bases outside the gene matches.

The chain recombines TRBV5-4 with TRBJ1-2, with TRBD1 matching over 7 bases. The CDR3 has 13 residues. Germline values: CDR1 SGHNT, CDR2 YYREEE (reference sequence). With 5 bases clipped from V and 3 bases from J, the junction kept 4 bases outside the gene matches. CDR3 region: CASSSQGDYGYTF. The CDR3 bases are TGTGCCAGCAGTTCTCAGGGGGACTATGGCTACACCTTC.

This clone was found once. V is TRBV28 and J is TRBJ2-7; possible D gene TRBD2, 6 bases. This CDR3 contains 12 residues. The germline gives CDR1 MDHEN, CDR2 SYDVKM. The germline V and J ends were trimmed by 6 bases and 5 bases, with 11 bases remaining between them. CDR3 sequence reads: CASRSTSHEQYF. CDR3 coding DNA: TGTGCCAGCAGATCCACTAGCCACGAGCAGTACTTC.

This chain connects TRBV29-1 to TRBJ2-1, with TRBD1 identical over 8 bases. CDR3 size: 14 residues. J gave up 2 bases and V 7 bases, and 7 bases lay outside the gene matches. Looked up from germline, CDR1 is SQVTM and CDR2 is ANQGSEA. The chain's CDR3 is CSGLGQGAYNEQFF. The DNA for the CDR3 is TGCAGCGGCCTAGGACAGGGCGCCTACAATGAGCAGTTCTTC.

The CDR3 DNA reads as TGTGCCAGTAGTATGGGACAGTGGGGCGCTGAAGCTTTCTTT. This translates into CASSMGQWGAEAFF. This chain joins TRBV19 and TRBJ1-1; TRBD1 matches at 7 bases. This CDR3 region has 14 residues. CDR1 and CDR2 (germline): LNHDA, SQIVND (reference sequence). The V and J ends lost 3 bases and 6 bases, in that order; junction bases with no gene match: 7.

This clone came up a few times. V is TRBV5-4 and J is TRBJ2-7; 9 positions agree with TRBD1. CDR1 and CDR2 from the germline V gene are SGHNT and YYREEE (reference sequence). The V and J ends lost 0 bases and 7 bases, in that order; junction bases with no gene match: 14. CDR3 length: 17 amino acids. CDR3 nucleotides: TGTGCCAGCAGCTTGGCCCTAAACAGGGGGCTCCCTGGGGAGCAGTACTTC. Amino acid sequence: CASSLALNRGLPGEQYF.

The CDR3 sequence is CASSPWTSGTNTGELFF. DNA for the CDR3: TGTGCCAGCTCACCATGGACTAGCGGGACCAACACCGGGGAGCTGTTTTTT. The chain links TRBV18 to TRBJ2-2; 12 bases map to TRBD2. Germline V gene lookup returns CDR1 KGHSH and CDR2 LQKENI. V was clipped by 2 bases and J by 2 bases; unmatched bases: 3. This CDR3 region has 17 residues.

The gene calls are TRBV7-8 and TRBJ1-5, with 8 bases lining up with TRBD1. The CDR3 is 18 residues long. Germline V lookup: CDR1 SGHVS, CDR2 FQNEAQ. V trimming: 3 bases; J trimming: 0 bases; junction bases outside the gene matches: 10. DNA of the CDR3: TGTGCCAGCAGCTTTCGTAGGCAGGGGGCCTATAGCAATCAGCCCCAGCATTTT. Encoded protein: CASSFRRQGAYSNQPQHF. The whole variable domain, remainder taken from reference TRBV7-8 and TRBJ1-5, is GAGVSQSPRYKVAKRGQDVALRCDPISGHVSLFWYQQALGQGPEFLTYFQNEAQLDKSGLPSDRFFAERPEGSVSTLKIQRTQQEDSAVYLCASSFRRQGAYSNQPQHFGDGTRLSIL.

The CDR3 is CASSFAGYNQPQHF. CDR3 coding DNA: TGTGCCAGCAGCTTTGCGGGATACAATCAGCCCCAGCATTTT. The rearrangement links TRBV5-4 to TRBJ1-5, with D unclear. The CDR3 covers 14 residues. Germline V CDR1 and CDR2: SGHNT, YYREEE (reference sequence). V lost 2 bases, J lost 3 bases, and 9 bases lay in between.

This clone was counted only a few times. The rearrangement joins TRBV4-3 to TRBJ2-2; unclear D gene. This CDR3 region has 14 residues. CDR1 LGHNA and CDR2 YSLEER come from the germline V gene. Between the trimmed V and J ends, which lost 4 bases and 6 bases, there was a span of 12 bases. CDR3 nucleotides: TGCGCCAGCAGCCTAGACACGAGCCCCGGGGAGCTGTTTTTT. As protein: CASSLDTSPGELFF.